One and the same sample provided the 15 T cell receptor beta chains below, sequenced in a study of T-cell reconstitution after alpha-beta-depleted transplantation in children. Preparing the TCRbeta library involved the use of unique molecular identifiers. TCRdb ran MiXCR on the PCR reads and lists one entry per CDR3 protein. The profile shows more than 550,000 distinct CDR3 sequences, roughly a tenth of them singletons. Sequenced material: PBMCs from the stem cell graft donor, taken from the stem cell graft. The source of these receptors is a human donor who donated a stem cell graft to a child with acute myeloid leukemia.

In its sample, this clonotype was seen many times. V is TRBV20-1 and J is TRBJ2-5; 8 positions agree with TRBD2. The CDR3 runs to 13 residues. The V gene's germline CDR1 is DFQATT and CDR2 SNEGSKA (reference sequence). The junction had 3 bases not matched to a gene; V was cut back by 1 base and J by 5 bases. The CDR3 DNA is TGCAGTGCTAGAGCCAGCGGGAGCGAGACCCAGTACTTC. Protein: CSARASGSETQYF.

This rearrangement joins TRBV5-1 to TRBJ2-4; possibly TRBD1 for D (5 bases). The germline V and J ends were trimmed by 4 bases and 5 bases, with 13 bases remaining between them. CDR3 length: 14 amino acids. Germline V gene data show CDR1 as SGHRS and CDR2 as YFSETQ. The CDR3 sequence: CASSGAGLENIQYF. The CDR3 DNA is TGCGCCAGCAGCGGGGCAGGGTTGGAAAACATTCAGTACTTC. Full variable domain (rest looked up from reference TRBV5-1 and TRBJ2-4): KAGVTQTPRYLIKTRGQQVTLSCSPISGHRSVSWYQQTPGQGLQFLFEYFSETQRNKGNFPGRFSGRQFSNSRSEMNVSTLELGDSALYLCASSGAGLENIQYFGAGTRLSVL.

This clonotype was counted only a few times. CDR3 sequence reads: CASSLSLGSYNEQFF. CDR3 in DNA: TGTGCCAGCAGCCTTTCACTAGGGTCCTACAATGAGCAGTTCTTC. This chain links TRBV7-2 with TRBJ2-1; D may be TRBD2 (5 bases). Germline V lookup: CDR1 SGHTA, CDR2 FQGNSA. This CDR3 has 15 amino acids. Trimming pared 5 bases from V and 1 base from J, leaving 12 bases between.

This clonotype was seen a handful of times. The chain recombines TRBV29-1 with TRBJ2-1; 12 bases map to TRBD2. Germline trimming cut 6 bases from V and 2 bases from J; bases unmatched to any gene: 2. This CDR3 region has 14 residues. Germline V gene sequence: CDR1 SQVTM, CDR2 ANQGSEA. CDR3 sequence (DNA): TGCAGCGTCAGACTAGCGGGAGCCTACAATGAGCAGTTCTTC. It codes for CSVRLAGAYNEQFF.

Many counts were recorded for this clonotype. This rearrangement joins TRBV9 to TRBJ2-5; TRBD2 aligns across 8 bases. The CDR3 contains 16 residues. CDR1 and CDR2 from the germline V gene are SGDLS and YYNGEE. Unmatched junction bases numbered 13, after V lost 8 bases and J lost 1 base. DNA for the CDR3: TGTGCCAGTTCCCTCGGGCCCGGACTAGCCCAAGAGACCCAGTACTTC. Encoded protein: CASSLGPGLAQETQYF.

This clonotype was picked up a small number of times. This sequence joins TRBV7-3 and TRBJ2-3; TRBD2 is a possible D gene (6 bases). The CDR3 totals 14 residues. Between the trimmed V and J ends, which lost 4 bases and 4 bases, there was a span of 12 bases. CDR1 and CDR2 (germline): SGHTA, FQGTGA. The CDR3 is CASSYGGSADTQYF. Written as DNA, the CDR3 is TGTGCCAGCAGCTATGGGGGGAGCGCAGATACGCAGTATTTT.

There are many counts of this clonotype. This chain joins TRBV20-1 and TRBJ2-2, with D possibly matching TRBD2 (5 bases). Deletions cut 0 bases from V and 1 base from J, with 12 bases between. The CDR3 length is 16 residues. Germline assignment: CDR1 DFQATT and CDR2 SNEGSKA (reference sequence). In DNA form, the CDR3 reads TGCAGTGCTAGAGATCGTAGACGGGGGAACACCGGGGAGCTGTTTTTT. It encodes CSARDRRRGNTGELFF.

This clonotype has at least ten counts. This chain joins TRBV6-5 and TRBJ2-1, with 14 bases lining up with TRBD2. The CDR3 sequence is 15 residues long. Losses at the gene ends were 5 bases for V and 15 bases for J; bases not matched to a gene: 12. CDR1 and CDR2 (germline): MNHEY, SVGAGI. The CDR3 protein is CASSPPGLAGEGWFF. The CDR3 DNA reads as TGTGCCAGCAGTCCACCGGGACTAGCGGGAGAAGGATGGTTCTTC.

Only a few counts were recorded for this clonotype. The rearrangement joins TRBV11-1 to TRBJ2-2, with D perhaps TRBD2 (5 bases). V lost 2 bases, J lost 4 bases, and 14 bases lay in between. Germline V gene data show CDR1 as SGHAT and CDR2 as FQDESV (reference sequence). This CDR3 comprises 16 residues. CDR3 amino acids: CASSLLVGGSTGELFF. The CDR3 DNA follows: TGTGCCAGCAGCTTACTGGTCGGAGGAAGCACCGGGGAGCTGTTTTTT.

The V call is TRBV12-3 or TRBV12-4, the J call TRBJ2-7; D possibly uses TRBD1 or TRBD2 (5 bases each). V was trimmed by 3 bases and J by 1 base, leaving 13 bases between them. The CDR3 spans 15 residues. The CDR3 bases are TGTGCCAGCAGTTTCCGGGGCACGGGGTCCTACGAGCAGTACTTC. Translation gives CASSFRGTGSYEQYF.

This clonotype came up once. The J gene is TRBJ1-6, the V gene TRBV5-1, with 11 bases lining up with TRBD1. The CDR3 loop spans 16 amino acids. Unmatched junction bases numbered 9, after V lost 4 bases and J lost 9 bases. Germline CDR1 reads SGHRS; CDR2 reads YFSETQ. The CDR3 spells CASSPGPGQGGSPLHF. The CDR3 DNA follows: TGCGCCAGCAGCCCGGGACCGGGACAGGGGGGTTCACCCCTCCACTTT.

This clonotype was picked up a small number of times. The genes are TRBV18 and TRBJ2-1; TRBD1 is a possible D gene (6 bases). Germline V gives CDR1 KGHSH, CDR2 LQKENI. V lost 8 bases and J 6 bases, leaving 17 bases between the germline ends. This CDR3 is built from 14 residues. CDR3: CASLTGNSVNEQFF. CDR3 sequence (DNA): TGTGCCAGCCTTACAGGGAATTCAGTCAATGAGCAGTTCTTC.

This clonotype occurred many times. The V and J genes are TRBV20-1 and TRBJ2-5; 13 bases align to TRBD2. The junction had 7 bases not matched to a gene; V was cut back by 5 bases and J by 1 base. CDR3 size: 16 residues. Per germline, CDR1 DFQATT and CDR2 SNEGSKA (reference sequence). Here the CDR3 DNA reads TGCAGTGCTTGTCTGGGACTAGCGGGAACCCAAGAGACCCAGTACTTC. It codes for CSACLGLAGTQETQYF.

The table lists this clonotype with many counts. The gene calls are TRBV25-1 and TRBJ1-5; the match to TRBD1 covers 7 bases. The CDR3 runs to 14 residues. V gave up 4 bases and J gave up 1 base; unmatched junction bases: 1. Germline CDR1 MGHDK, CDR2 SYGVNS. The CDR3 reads CASSGDRSNQPQHF. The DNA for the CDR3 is TGTGCCAGCAGTGGGGACAGAAGCAATCAGCCCCAGCATTTT.

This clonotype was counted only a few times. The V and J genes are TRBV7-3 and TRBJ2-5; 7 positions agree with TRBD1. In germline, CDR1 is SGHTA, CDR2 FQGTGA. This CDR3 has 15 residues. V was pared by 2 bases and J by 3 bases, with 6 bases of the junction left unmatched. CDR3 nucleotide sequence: TGTGCCAGCAGCTTATTGACAGGGAAAGAAGAGACCCAGTACTTC. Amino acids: CASSLLTGKEETQYF. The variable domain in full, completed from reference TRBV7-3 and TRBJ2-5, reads GAGVSQTPSNKVTEKGKYVELRCDPISGHTALYWYRQSLGQGPEFLIYFQGTGAADDSGLPNDRFFAVRPEGSVSTLKIQRTERGDSAVYLCASSLLTGKEETQYFGPGTRLLVL.